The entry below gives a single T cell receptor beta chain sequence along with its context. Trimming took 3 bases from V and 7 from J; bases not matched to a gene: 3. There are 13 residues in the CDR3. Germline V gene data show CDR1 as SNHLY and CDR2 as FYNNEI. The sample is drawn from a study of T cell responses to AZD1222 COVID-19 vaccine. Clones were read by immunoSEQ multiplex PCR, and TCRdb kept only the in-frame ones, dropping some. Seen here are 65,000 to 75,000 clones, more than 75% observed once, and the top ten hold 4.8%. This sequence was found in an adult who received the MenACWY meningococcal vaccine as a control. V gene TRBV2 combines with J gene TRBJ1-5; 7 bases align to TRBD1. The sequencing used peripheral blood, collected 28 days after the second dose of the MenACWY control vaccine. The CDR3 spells CASSERGLQPQHF. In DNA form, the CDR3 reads TGTGCCAGCAGTGAGAGGGGGCTCCAGCCCCAGCATTTT.